The T cell receptor (delta chain) described here comes from a study of delta chains in infants with herpesvirus infections. Study as a whole: A public fetal Vdelta1/Vgamma8 clonotype was sought in postnatally CMV-infected infants.

From germline, CDR1 is TSWWSYY and CDR2 QGS. V shed 0 bases, J shed 4 bases, and the junction held 13 bases outside the gene matches. The CDR3 sequence is 19 residues long. A note on this clone: Its antigen is not identified. Other DNA sequences from this sample encode an identical CDR3 as well.

Overall study results and limits: The public clonotype decayed quickly, seemingly gone after about two months. 4 of 18 CMV-infected infants carried the public Vdelta1 clonotype, including one congenital. Only the first time point after infection showed the public clonotype.

Reverse transcription of PBMC RNA used primers specific for the gamma and delta chains. TCRdb used CATT to re-call clones from the RT-PCR reads. The repertoire consists of more than 900 delta-chain clones, with approximately 30% occurring once and the leading ten covering around 18%. This sequence joins TRDV1 and TRDJ1, with 11 nucleotides matching TRDD3. The specimen comprised peripheral blood, sampled at time point 3 of longitudinal follow-up. The receptor was isolated from a human donor who was a Ugandan infant, either HIV-exposed or HIV-unexposed (not recorded which). The CDR3 sequence is CALGELTGGYRSSDDKLIF. CDR3 DNA: TGTGCTCTTGGGGAACTTACTGGGGGATATAGGAGTAGTGACGATAAACTCATCTTT.